The 16 T cell receptor beta chains below were found in one sample sequenced in a study of T cells in Graves' hyperthyroidism and ophthalmopathy. RNA transcripts served as the template for amplifying TCR beta CDR3 regions. The TCR CDR3 was amplified in a first-round RT-PCR using the HTBI primer set. TCRdb processed the multiplex PCR reads anew with MiXCR; each CDR3 protein has one entry. The sample has about 770,000 distinct CDR3 sequences, 15% to 20% seen once; the top ten hold 16%. What was sequenced was blood. These receptor sequences come from a woman in her 50s with Graves' hyperthyroidism that later progressed to Graves' ophthalmopathy.

This clonotype was counted a few times. This chain links TRBV7-9 with TRBJ1-4; D possibly corresponds to TRBD1 (5 bases). V gave up 5 bases and J gave up 7 bases, with 23 bases separating them. CDR3 length equals 17 residues. Germline CDR1 SEHNR, CDR2 FQNEAQ (reference sequence). Written as DNA, the CDR3 is TGTGCCAGCAGCCAGGGCGGGACGGCGGTACTTGGTGAAAAACTGTTTTTT. It codes for CASSQGGTAVLGEKLFF.

This chain uses TRBV12-3 or TRBV12-4 with TRBJ2-1, with D perhaps given as TRBD1 or TRBD2 (5 bases each). The V end lost 6 bases, the J end lost 4 bases, and 16 bases lay between the germline ends. This CDR3 contains 15 residues. The CDR3 here is CASSSSGTAYNEQFF. CDR3 bases: TGTGCCAGCAGCTCCTCCGGGACGGCTTACAATGAGCAGTTCTTC.

This chain uses TRBV5-1 with TRBJ2-5, with D perhaps TRBD1 (6 bases). The CDR3 has 13 amino acids. Germline loops: CDR1 SGHRS, CDR2 YFSETQ. The V gene lost 0 bases and the J gene lost 7 bases, with 10 bases spanning the gap. The CDR3 spells CASSLDRVWTQYF. The DNA of the CDR3 is TGCGCCAGCAGCTTGGACAGGGTCTGGACCCAGTACTTC.

This clonotype was observed a few times. The V gene is TRBV29-1, the J gene TRBJ2-1, with 7 positions matching TRBD1. Unmatched junction bases numbered 8, after V lost 7 bases and J lost 2 bases. Germline loops: CDR1 SQVTM, CDR2 ANQGSEA. The CDR3 is made up of 14 amino acids. The CDR3 nucleotides read TGCAGCGCCTGGGACAGTGGACCCTACAATGAGCAGTTCTTC. Protein sequence: CSAWDSGPYNEQFF.

Concerning this clonotype: One end of the junction fails to match germline, which may point to a read error. The CDR3 is CASSTFDRISNNEQFF. CDR3 nucleotide sequence: TGTGCCAGTAGTACCTTTGACAGGATCTCCAACAATGAGCAGTTCTTC. The chain links TRBV19 to TRBJ2-1, with TRBD1 as a possible D gene (6 bases). The CDR3 loop spans 16 amino acids. CDR1 is LNHDA and CDR2 is SQIVND in the germline V gene (reference sequence). Combining the CDR3 with reference TRBV19 and TRBJ2-1 gives the whole variable domain DGGITQSPKYLFRKEGQNVTLSCEQNLNHDAMYWYRQDPGQGLRLIYYSQIVNDFQKGDIAEGYSVSREKKESFPLTVTSAQKNPTAFYLCASSTFDRISNNEQFFGPGTRLTVL.

The chain is built from TRBV28 and TRBJ2-1; a possible D gene is TRBD2 (6 bases). CDR1 and CDR2 from the germline V gene are MDHEN and SYDVKM. The ends were cut back, 5 bases at V and 5 bases at J, with 10 bases in the middle. This CDR3 has 13 residues. DNA of the CDR3: TGTGCCAGCAGTACAGGACTACACAATGAGCAGTTCTTC. This translates into CASSTGLHNEQFF.

This clonotype was found many times. The chain couples TRBV7-8 to TRBJ2-5, with 7 bases that match TRBD1. CDR3 length equals 15 residues. The germline V gene has CDR1 SGHVS and CDR2 FQNEAQ. With V trimmed by 0 bases and J by 4 bases, 5 bases remained unmatched. The CDR3 region is CASSLAETGRETQYF. The CDR3 DNA reads as TGTGCCAGCAGCTTAGCGGAGACAGGGAGAGAGACCCAGTACTTC.

The rearrangement joins TRBV7-2 to TRBJ2-1; D possibly corresponds to TRBD2 (7 bases). Trimming removed 1 base at V and 8 bases at J, with 15 bases between. The CDR3 is made up of 15 amino acids. The germline gives CDR1 SGHTA, CDR2 FQGNSA. CDR3 sequence (DNA): TGTGCCAGCAGCTTAGTATCGGGGGGCGTGGATGAGCAGTTCTTC. Protein: CASSLVSGGVDEQFF.

This clonotype occurred many times. This chain joins TRBV5-6 and TRBJ2-5; D gene unclear. The CDR3 contains 14 residues. V was trimmed by 1 base and J by 0 bases, leaving 7 bases between them. Germline V gene lookup returns CDR1 SGHDT and CDR2 YYEEEE. The CDR3 here is CASSLYQYQETQYF. In DNA, the CDR3 is TGTGCCAGCAGCTTGTACCAGTACCAAGAGACCCAGTACTTC.

CDR3 protein: CASSISGQGDYGYTF. The CDR3 DNA is TGCGCCAGCAGCATCTCGGGACAGGGCGACTATGGCTACACCTTC. The chain combines TRBV5-1 with TRBJ1-2, with 9 bases fitting TRBD1. Germline values: CDR1 SGHRS, CDR2 YFSETQ. This CDR3 region has 15 residues. The V and J ends lost 4 bases and 3 bases, in that order; junction bases with no gene match: 7.

The chain is built from TRBV10-1 and TRBJ2-3; 8 nucleotides align to TRBD1. Germline V gene data show CDR1 as WNHNN and CDR2 as SYGVQD (reference sequence). The CDR3 is made up of 15 amino acids. The J segment lost 5 bases and the V segment lost 4 bases, leaving 8 bases of the junction unmatched. This chain's CDR3 is CASSGVQGAGDTQYF. The CDR3 region has the DNA TGCGCCAGCAGTGGAGTTCAGGGGGCCGGAGATACGCAGTATTTT.

This clonotype was seen at least ten times. The J gene is TRBJ2-2, the V gene TRBV2; TRBD1 agrees at 7 bases. J lost 2 bases, V lost 5 bases, and 2 bases had no gene match. Germline assignment: CDR1 SNHLY and CDR2 FYNNEI. The CDR3 loop spans 14 amino acids. CDR3 in DNA: TGTGCCAGCAGTAGGGACAGCAACACCGGGGAGCTGTTTTTT. It encodes CASSRDSNTGELFF. Together with reference TRBV2 and TRBJ2-2, the CDR3 gives the full variable domain: EPEVTQTPSHQVTQMGQEVILRCVPISNHLYFYWYRQILGQKVEFLVSFYNNEISEKSEIFDDQFSVERPDGSNFTLKIRSTKLEDSAMYFCASSRDSNTGELFFGEGSRLTVL.

This clonotype was seen repeatedly, ten times or more. This chain joins TRBV11-1 and TRBJ1-6; D is undetermined. V lost 4 bases and J lost 7, with 5 bases in between. This CDR3 has 12 residues. The germline gives CDR1 SGHAT, CDR2 FQDESV (reference sequence). The CDR3 reads CASSSGNSPLHF. The CDR3 DNA follows: TGTGCCAGCAGCTCGGGAAATTCACCCCTCCACTTT.

The chain employs TRBV12-3 or TRBV12-4 and TRBJ1-5, with D possibly TRBD1 on 6 matching bases. CDR3 size: 15 residues. The ends were cut back, 6 bases at V and 2 bases at J, with 14 bases in the middle. The CDR3 sequence is CASRRGGGGNQPQHF. CDR3 sequence (DNA): TGTGCCAGCAGGAGGGGGGGGGGTGGCAATCAGCCCCAGCATTTT.

This chain links TRBV7-8 with TRBJ2-1, with TRBD1 identical over 7 bases. CDR1 SGHVS and CDR2 FQNEAQ come from the germline V gene. CDR3 size: 16 residues. The V segment lost 1 base and the J segment 4 bases; nucleotides outside the gene matches: 7. As DNA, the CDR3 is TGTGCCAGCAGCTTAGAAGGGACAGATACATACAATGAGCAGTTCTTC. Translation: CASSLEGTDTYNEQFF.

This clonotype was seen only a few times. The chain employs TRBV7-8 and TRBJ2-1; the match to TRBD2 covers 10 bases. The germline CDR1 and CDR2 sequences are SGHVS and FQNEAQ. V lost 5 bases and J lost 0; bases outside the gene matches: 10. The CDR3 sequence is 18 residues long. The CDR3 nucleotides read TGTGCCAGCAGCCCGCAGTGGGAGCGGGGGGGCTCCTACAATGAGCAGTTCTTC. It is translated as CASSPQWERGGSYNEQFF.